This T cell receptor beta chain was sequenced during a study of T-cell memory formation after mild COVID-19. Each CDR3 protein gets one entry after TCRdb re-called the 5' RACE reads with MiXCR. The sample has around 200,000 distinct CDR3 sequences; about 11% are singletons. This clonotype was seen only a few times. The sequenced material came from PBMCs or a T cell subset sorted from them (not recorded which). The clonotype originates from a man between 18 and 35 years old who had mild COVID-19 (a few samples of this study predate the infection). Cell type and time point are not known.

CDR3: CASSQEYVGETQYF. The CDR3 bases are TGTGCCAGCAGCCAAGAGTACGTAGGGGAGACCCAGTACTTC. The chain carries TRBV4-2 and TRBJ2-5; D not resolved. The germline CDR1 and CDR2 sequences are LGHNA and YNFKEQ. V lost 0 bases to trimming and J lost 5 bases, with 10 bases between them. This CDR3 is built from 14 residues.